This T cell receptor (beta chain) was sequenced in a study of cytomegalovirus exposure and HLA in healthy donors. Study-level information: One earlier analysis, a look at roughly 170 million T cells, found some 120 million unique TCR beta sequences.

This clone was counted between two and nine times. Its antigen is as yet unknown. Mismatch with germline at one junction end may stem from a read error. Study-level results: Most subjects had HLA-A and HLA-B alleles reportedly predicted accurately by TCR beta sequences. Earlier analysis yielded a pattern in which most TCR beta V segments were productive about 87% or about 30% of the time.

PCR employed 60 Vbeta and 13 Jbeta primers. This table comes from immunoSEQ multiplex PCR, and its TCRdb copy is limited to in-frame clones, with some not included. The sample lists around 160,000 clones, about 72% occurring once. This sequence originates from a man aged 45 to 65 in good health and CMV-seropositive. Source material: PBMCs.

The CDR3, as DNA: TGTGCCAGCAGTTTATCTGGGAGCGGCTACTCCTTC. Its translation: CASSLSGSGYSF. The V call is TRBV28, the J call TRBJ1-2; D gene unclear. CDR1 and CDR2 (germline): MDHEN, SYDVKM. The CDR3 extends over 12 amino acids.